Following are 21 T cell receptor beta chains from one sample sequenced in a study of cytomegalovirus exposure and HLA in healthy donors. Profiling relied on immunoSEQ multiplex PCR, and the TCRdb table lists in-frame clones only, not all of them. The table lists around 200,000 clones, roughly 84% of them singletons. The specimen sequenced was PBMCs. Every receptor here comes from a woman aged 18-29 years in good health and CMV-seropositive.

This chain connects TRBV7-9 to TRBJ2-1, with unresolved D. V gave up 5 bases and J gave up 0 bases, with 11 bases separating them. Germline CDR1 reads SEHNR; CDR2 reads FQNEAQ (reference sequence). The CDR3 contains 15 residues. The CDR3 spells CASSSDSFSYNEQFF. DNA of the CDR3: TGTGCCAGCAGCAGCGATAGCTTCTCCTACAATGAGCAGTTCTTC.

J is TRBJ1-6 and V is TRBV5-1, with D unresolved. CDR1 is SGHRS, CDR2 YFSETQ, per germline. With 0 bases removed from V and 13 bases from J, the gap between germline ends came to 23 bases. This CDR3 has 17 residues. The CDR3 region is CASSLDSERAVRSPLHF. The CDR3 DNA reads TGCGCCAGCAGCTTGGATTCTGAGCGGGCAGTTAGGTCGCCCCTCCACTTT.

This clone was counted at least ten times. This chain joins TRBV19 and TRBJ1-6, with D possibly TRBD1 on 5 matching bases. The CDR3 has 15 residues. V lost 3 bases, J lost 6 bases, and 12 bases lay in between. Looked up from germline, CDR1 is LNHDA and CDR2 is SQIVND (reference sequence). The CDR3 protein is CASSMGSGVNSPLHF. DNA for the CDR3: TGTGCCAGTAGTATGGGCTCGGGGGTTAATTCACCCCTCCACTTT.

The V gene is TRBV5-6, the J gene TRBJ2-1; a weak D match, TRBD1 (7 bases). Per germline, CDR1 SGHDT and CDR2 YYEEEE. V lost 4 bases and J lost 9, with 14 bases in between. The CDR3 totals 13 residues. The chain's CDR3 is CASSNAGGGEQFF. The CDR3 DNA reads as TGTGCCAGCAGCAACGCAGGGGGAGGTGAGCAGTTCTTC.

The chain employs TRBV6-5 and TRBJ1-2, with 8 nucleotides matching TRBD1. CDR1 and CDR2 (germline): MNHEY, SVGAGI. Unmatched junction bases numbered 12, after V lost 4 bases and J lost 8 bases. This CDR3 has 15 amino acids. CDR3 coding DNA: TGTGCCAGCAGTTCCCCCCGGACAGGGCTTCAAGGCTACACCTTC. This gives the protein CASSSPRTGLQGYTF.

V usage is TRBV18 and J usage is TRBJ1-5; tentative D call: TRBD1 (5 bases). This CDR3 is 16 amino acids long. V was pared by 5 bases and J by 0 bases, with 14 bases between. CDR1 and CDR2 (germline): KGHSH, LQKENI. CDR3 bases: TGTGCCAGCTCAAAGACCCTGGACAATAGCAATCAGCCCCAGCATTTT. Its translation: CASSKTLDNSNQPQHF.

The chain employs TRBV29-1 and TRBJ2-1; D unclear. Germline assignment: CDR1 SQVTM and CDR2 ANQGSEA. Trimming pared 0 bases from V and 10 bases from J, leaving 7 bases between. The CDR3 runs to 11 residues. The CDR3 DNA sequence: TGCAGCGTTGAAGATCCTCAGGAGCAGTTCTTC. Residues: CSVEDPQEQFF.

Here the CDR3 reads CASSPDRSSYEQYF. As DNA, the CDR3 is TGTGCCAGCAGCCCAGACAGGAGCTCCTACGAGCAGTACTTC. V and J are TRBV7-9 and TRBJ2-7; maybe TRBD1 (6 bases). Deletions cut 5 bases from V and 0 bases from J, with 11 bases between. Germline V gene lookup returns CDR1 SEHNR and CDR2 FQNEAQ (reference sequence). The CDR3 is made up of 14 amino acids.

The sample holds a few counts of this clone. The chain couples TRBV7-9 to TRBJ1-2, with D perhaps TRBD1 (6 bases). V shed 5 bases and J shed 4 bases, with 14 bases lying between them. The CDR3 is 14 amino acids. Germline-derived CDR1 and CDR2 are SEHNR and FQNEAQ (reference sequence). For the CDR3, the DNA is TGTGCCAGCAGCGCCCCGGGACACCTCTATGGCTACACCTTC. Translated, it gives CASSAPGHLYGYTF.

The chain carries TRBV7-2 and TRBJ1-2, with TRBD1 matching over 9 bases. Germline CDR1 SGHTA, CDR2 FQGNSA. The CDR3 contains 14 residues. With V trimmed by 8 bases and J by 4 bases, 8 bases remained unmatched. The DNA for the CDR3 is TGTGCCAGCGGTCCCGGGACAGGGACCTATGGCTACACCTTC. Translation: CASGPGTGTYGYTF.

This clone came up once. The rearrangement uses TRBV5-1 and TRBJ2-7; a possible D gene is TRBD2 (5 bases). This CDR3 comprises 15 residues. Trimming left V 7 bases short and J 2 bases short, with 19 bases between. Germline loops: CDR1 SGHRS, CDR2 YFSETQ. CDR3 sequence (DNA): TGCGCCAGCGGATCTAGTGCGGGCACCACCTACGAGCAGTACTTC. Residues: CASGSSAGTTYEQYF.

The J gene is TRBJ2-7, the V gene TRBV27; weak D call: TRBD1 (5 bases). This CDR3 comprises 14 residues. Trimming took off 6 bases at V and 2 bases at J, with 14 bases between the two ends. The V gene's germline CDR1 is MNHEY and CDR2 SMNVEV (reference sequence). The CDR3 region is CASRRGSPPYEQYF. The CDR3 DNA follows: TGTGCCAGCAGAAGGGGTTCCCCTCCCTACGAGCAGTACTTC.

This chain connects TRBV27 to TRBJ2-2; 8 bases are shared with TRBD2. The CDR3 spans 13 residues. Germline V gene sequence: CDR1 MNHEY, CDR2 SMNVEV (reference sequence). Trimming at V came to 5 bases and at J to 6 bases, leaving 2 bases not matched to a gene. DNA of the CDR3: TGTGCCAGCAGTGCAGCGGGAGCCGGGGAGCTGTTTTTT. This gives the protein CASSAAGAGELFF.

V is TRBV9 and J is TRBJ1-2; 9 bases match TRBD1. Germline CDR1 reads SGDLS; CDR2 reads YYNGEE. V gave up 4 bases and J gave up 5 bases; unmatched junction bases: 9. This CDR3 region has 15 residues. The DNA of the CDR3 is TGTGCCAGCAGCCCTTCGGGACAGGGAGGTTATGGCTACACCTTC. Protein: CASSPSGQGGYGYTF.

This chain uses TRBV9 with TRBJ2-3; a possible D gene is TRBD2 (5 bases). CDR1 and CDR2 from the germline V gene are SGDLS and YYNGEE. The CDR3 is made up of 17 amino acids. V lost 0 bases and J 0 bases, leaving 14 bases between the germline ends. CDR3 amino acids: CASSVVGGLTSTDTQYF. The CDR3 region has the DNA TGTGCCAGCAGCGTAGTGGGCGGACTGACTAGCACAGATACGCAGTATTTT. The whole variable domain, filled in from reference TRBV9 and TRBJ2-3, reads DSGVTQTPKHLITATGQRVTLRCSPRSGDLSVYWYQQSLDQGLQFLIQYYNGEERAKGNILERFSAQQFPDLHSELNLSSLELGDSALYFCASSVVGGLTSTDTQYFGPGTRLTVL.

The chain couples TRBV4-3 to TRBJ1-2, with TRBD1 identical over 8 bases. CDR3 size: 19 residues. Germline assignment: CDR1 LGHNA and CDR2 YSLEER. V trimming: 0 bases; J trimming: 3 bases; junction bases outside the gene matches: 15. CDR3 sequence (DNA): TGCGCCAGCAGCCAAGATGTTGCCAGAGGACAGGGATATTACTATGGCTACACCTTC. Amino acid sequence: CASSQDVARGQGYYYGYTF.

This clone was found a few times. The CDR3: CASSPFASRANTEAFF. The CDR3 DNA reads as TGTGCCAGCAGCCCTTTCGCCTCGAGGGCCAACACTGAAGCTTTCTTT. This rearrangement joins TRBV9 to TRBJ1-1; D is unclear. The CDR3 is made up of 16 amino acids. Trimming cost V 4 bases and J 2 bases, with 18 bases left between them. Germline lookup yields CDR1 SGDLS and CDR2 YYNGEE.

A remark on this clone: Additional DNA sequences in this sample encode the identical CDR3. V gene TRBV7-9 combines with J gene TRBJ2-1; TRBD2 might be the D (7 bases). Germline values: CDR1 SEHNR, CDR2 FQNEAQ (reference sequence). The CDR3 has 14 residues. The V end was cut by 5 bases, the J end by 2 bases, with 10 bases between. CDR3 sequence: CASSPGGPYNEQFF. Here the CDR3 DNA reads TGTGCCAGCAGCCCCGGGGGGCCCTACAATGAGCAGTTCTTC.

Concerning this clone: The sample carries other DNA sequences with the same CDR3. The chain carries TRBV18 and TRBJ2-5, with 9 bases aligning to TRBD1. CDR3 length equals 14 residues. The ends lost 1 base at V and 3 bases at J; junction bases unmatched: 0. Germline values: CDR1 KGHSH, CDR2 LQKENI. The CDR3 DNA is TGTGCCAGCTCACCACGGACAGGGGAAGAGACCCAGTACTTC. Its protein product is CASSPRTGEETQYF.

The rearrangement links TRBV9 to TRBJ2-3, with TRBD2 as a possible D gene (6 bases). Trimming took off 5 bases at V and 0 bases at J, with 10 bases between the two ends. Germline loops: CDR1 SGDLS, CDR2 YYNGEE. The CDR3 has 14 residues. CDR3: CASSPGGSTDTQYF. The CDR3 DNA follows: TGTGCCAGCAGTCCCGGGGGAAGCACAGATACGCAGTATTTT.

J is TRBJ1-1 and V is TRBV6-1; D remains unclear. The V gene lost 4 bases and the J gene lost 4 bases, with 13 bases spanning the gap. CDR1 is MNHNS and CDR2 is SASEGT in the germline V gene. The CDR3 runs to 14 residues. Here the CDR3 reads CASSVYSGPTEAFF. CDR3 sequence (DNA): TGTGCCAGCAGTGTGTACAGCGGGCCCACTGAAGCTTTCTTT.